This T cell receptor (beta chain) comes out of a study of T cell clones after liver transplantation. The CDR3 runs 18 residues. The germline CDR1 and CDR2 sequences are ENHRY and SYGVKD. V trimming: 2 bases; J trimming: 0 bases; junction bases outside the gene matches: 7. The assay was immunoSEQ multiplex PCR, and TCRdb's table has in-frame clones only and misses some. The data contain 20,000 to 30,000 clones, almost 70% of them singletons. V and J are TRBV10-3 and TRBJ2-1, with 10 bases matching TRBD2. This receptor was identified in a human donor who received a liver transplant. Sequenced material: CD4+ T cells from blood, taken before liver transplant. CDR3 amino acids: CAISERTSGPSSYNEQFF. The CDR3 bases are TGTGCCATCAGTGAGCGGACTAGCGGACCTTCCTCCTACAATGAGCAGTTCTTC.